Following are 9 T cell receptor beta chains from one sample sequenced in a study of T cells in Graves' hyperthyroidism and ophthalmopathy (dated by TCRdb to between 2019 and 2020). Library preparation used multiplex PCR. Sequenced using an Illumina HiSeq 2000. TCR beta CDR3 regions were amplified from RNA transcripts. The TCR CDR3 was subjected to a first round of RT-PCR using the HTBI primer set and the Qiagen OneStep RT-PCR kit. The public reads were run again by TCRdb, first through fastp at Q25 and then through MiXCR, and only productive beta chains were kept. When rows share a CDR3 protein, they turn into one entry using the most common DNA and genes. The sample includes approximately 570,000 distinct CDR3 sequences, with about 20% observed a single time. The ten largest clones capture about 50% of the sample. What was sequenced was blood. Receptors originate from a middle-aged man with Graves' ophthalmopathy.

There are a few counts of this clonotype. The genes are TRBV18 and TRBJ2-5; tentative D call: TRBD1 (6 bases). The ends were cut back, 6 bases at V and 2 bases at J, with 16 bases in the middle. Germline V gene lookup returns CDR1 KGHSH and CDR2 LQKENI. The CDR3 extends over 15 amino acids. CDR3 bases: TGTGCCAGCTCCACCAGGCAGGGGACACAAGAGACCCAGTACTTC. It yields the protein CASSTRQGTQETQYF.

Many counts were recorded for this clonotype. The chain has TRBV20-1 and TRBJ2-3; TRBD2 matches at 8 bases. Germline CDR1 and CDR2: DFQATT and SNEGSKA (reference sequence). V trimming: 7 bases; J trimming: 6 bases; junction bases outside the gene matches: 15. The CDR3 has 15 residues. The CDR3 sequence is CSGKAIAGTVDTQYF. CDR3 coding DNA: TGCAGTGGAAAGGCGATAGCGGGGACCGTGGATACGCAGTATTTT.

The V call is TRBV19, the J call TRBJ1-4; 7 bases match TRBD1. The V and J ends lost 4 bases and 5 bases, in that order; junction bases with no gene match: 7. Germline CDR1 is LNHDA and CDR2 is SQIVND (reference sequence). The CDR3 length is 15 residues. The CDR3 is CASSTGTAGNEKLFF. DNA of the CDR3: TGTGCCAGTAGTACCGGGACAGCTGGAAATGAAAAACTGTTTTTT. The variable domain in full, with the rest retrieved from reference TRBV19 and TRBJ1-4, is DGGITQSPKYLFRKEGQNVTLSCEQNLNHDAMYWYRQDPGQGLRLIYYSQIVNDFQKGDIAEGYSVSREKKESFPLTVTSAQKNPTAFYLCASSTGTAGNEKLFFGSGTQLSVL.

This clonotype was seen a handful of times. The V and J genes are TRBV20-1 and TRBJ1-1, with D possibly being TRBD1 (6 bases). Germline CDR1 reads DFQATT; CDR2 reads SNEGSKA (reference sequence). Trimming cost V 5 bases and J 5 bases, with 15 bases left between them. CDR3 length equals 13 residues. The DNA of the CDR3 is TGCAGTGCTTTTAGAGGGGGGAGGACTGAAGCTTTCTTT. This translates into CSAFRGGRTEAFF.

In this sample, this clonotype turned up a few times. V usage is TRBV7-8 and J usage is TRBJ1-1; TRBD1 is a possible D gene (5 bases). V lost 3 bases, J lost 3 bases, and 14 bases lay in between. CDR1 SGHVS and CDR2 FQNEAQ come from the germline V gene. CDR3 length: 15 amino acids. The CDR3 loop is CASSFQAVRDTEAFF. The CDR3 region has the DNA TGTGCCAGCAGCTTCCAAGCTGTCAGGGACACTGAAGCTTTCTTT.

Of note for this clonotype: A much larger clone lies one base from this, so it may be a read error. The chain recombines TRBV18 with TRBJ1-1; D is perhaps TRBD1 (6 bases). V lost 0 bases and J 11 bases, leaving 19 bases between the germline ends. This CDR3 is 15 amino acids long. Germline CDR1 reads KGHSH; CDR2 reads LQKENI. The CDR3 is CASSPPGTWGLEAFF. CDR3 coding DNA: TGTGCCAGCTCACCACCCGGGACATGGGGCTTGGAGGCTTTCTTT.

In this sample, this clonotype turned up a few times. This chain connects TRBV10-1 to TRBJ2-7; D not resolved. V was pared by 0 bases and J by 5 bases, with 8 bases between. The CDR3 runs to 13 residues. Germline V gene lookup returns CDR1 WNHNN and CDR2 SYGVQD (reference sequence). The chain's CDR3 is CASSESGRHEQYF. The CDR3 coding sequence is TGCGCCAGCAGTGAGTCTGGCAGGCACGAGCAGTACTTC.

The chain is built from TRBV20-1 and TRBJ1-3; 9 bases map to TRBD1. The J segment lost 3 bases and the V segment lost 4 bases, leaving 7 bases of the junction unmatched. The CDR3 is made up of 15 amino acids. From germline, CDR1 is DFQATT and CDR2 SNEGSKA (reference sequence). CDR3 loop: CSATPGQGYGNTIYF. The CDR3 nucleotides are TGCAGTGCTACCCCGGGACAGGGTTATGGAAACACCATATATTTT.

The chain carries TRBV30 and TRBJ2-3, with 9 bases matching TRBD2. From germline, CDR1 is GTSNPN and CDR2 SVGIG (reference sequence). The CDR3 has 13 residues. The V gene end was trimmed by 3 bases and the J gene end by 11 bases; junction bases not matched to a gene: 9. The DNA for the CDR3 is TGTGCCTGGAGGGCTAGCGGGGCTGCTCGGCAGTATTTT. As protein: CAWRASGAARQYF. Full variable domain (outside the CDR3, taken from reference TRBV30 and TRBJ2-3): SQTIHQWPATLVQPVGSPLSLECTVEGTSNPNLYWYRQAAGRGLQLLFYSVGIGQISSEVPQNLSASRPQDRQFILSSKKLLLSDSGFYLCAWRASGAARQYFGPGTRLTVL.